Following are 14 T cell receptor beta chains from one sample sequenced in a study of blood T cell repertoires in COVID-19. Data came from immunoSEQ multiplex PCR; TCRdb stores just in-frame clones and leaves some out. The repertoire holds about 160,000 clones, with around four fifths as singletons. Sequencing used PBMCs or T cells enriched from blood (not recorded which). Every receptor here comes from a man between 45 and 60 years old who had recovered from COVID-19.

V usage is TRBV2 and J usage is TRBJ1-2; TRBD1 matches 7 bases. CDR1 and CDR2 (germline): SNHLY, FYNNEI. V was pared by 4 bases and J by 1 base, with 0 bases of the junction left unmatched. The CDR3 is 13 residues long. This CDR3 reads CASSGQGNYGYTF. CDR3 nucleotides: TGTGCCAGCAGTGGACAGGGTAACTATGGCTACACCTTC.

This clone was detected only once. This CDR3 reads CASSQVPGAGAQETQYF. The CDR3 DNA follows: TGTGCCAGCAGCCAAGTCCCCGGGGCGGGGGCCCAAGAGACCCAGTACTTC. The rearrangement joins TRBV3-1 (or the pseudogene TRBV3-2) to TRBJ2-5; tentatively, D is TRBD2 (7 bases). The CDR3 runs to 17 residues. Germline assignment: CDR1 LGHDT and CDR2 YNNKEL (reference sequence). V lost 1 base, J lost 1 base, and 16 bases lay in between.

The rearrangement links TRBV19 to TRBJ2-5; possible D gene TRBD1, 5 bases. The V gene lost 5 bases and the J gene lost 2 bases, with 15 bases spanning the gap. The CDR3 consists of 15 residues. The germline V gene has CDR1 LNHDA and CDR2 SQIVND (reference sequence). Here the CDR3 DNA reads TGTGCCAGTAGTGTTTGGGGCAGGGAACAAGAGACCCAGTACTTC. It is translated as CASSVWGREQETQYF.

On this clone: One end of the junction does not line up with germline, which may come from a read error. The CDR3 region has the DNA TGTGCCAGCACCGTAACGGGAGGGGTTCCCACCGGGGAGCTGTTTTTT. Its protein product is CASTVTGGVPTGELFF. The chain links TRBV9 to TRBJ2-2; 8 bases fit TRBD2. The germline V gene has CDR1 SGDLS and CDR2 YYNGEE. There are 16 residues in the CDR3.

The chain couples TRBV7-2 to TRBJ2-5; D is unresolved. Trimming cost V 1 base and J 4 bases, with 13 bases left between them. This CDR3 is 15 amino acids long. Germline-derived CDR1 and CDR2 are SGHTA and FQGNSA. In DNA, the CDR3 is TGTGCCAGCAGCTTAGGTCCCCACAACCGAGAGACCCAGTACTTC. It codes for CASSLGPHNRETQYF.

The J gene is TRBJ2-7, the V gene TRBV7-8; TRBD1 might be the D (7 bases). V was shortened by 1 base and J by 1 base, with 11 bases between the two germline ends. CDR1 is SGHVS, CDR2 FQNEAQ, per germline. The CDR3 spans 15 residues. The chain's CDR3 is CASSLVAGGSYEQYF. CDR3 in DNA: TGTGCCAGCAGCTTAGTGGCAGGGGGGTCCTACGAGCAGTACTTC.

This sequence joins TRBV11-2 and TRBJ2-7, with 8 bases lining up with TRBD1. CDR1 SGHAT and CDR2 FQNNGV come from the germline V gene. The J segment lost 2 bases and the V segment lost 5 bases, leaving 8 bases of the junction unmatched. The length of the CDR3 is 15 residues. This chain's CDR3 is CASSKPGQVAYEQYF. CDR3 coding DNA: TGTGCCAGCAGCAAGCCGGGACAGGTCGCCTACGAGCAGTACTTC.

V and J are TRBV3-1 (or the pseudogene TRBV3-2) and TRBJ2-1; 7 bases map to TRBD2. V lost 1 base, J lost 0 bases, and 3 bases stayed unmatched. Germline V gives CDR1 LGHDT, CDR2 YNNKEL (reference sequence). This CDR3 contains 16 residues. The CDR3 DNA reads TGTGCCAGCAGCCAAGCGGGGGGACTCTCCTACAATGAGCAGTTCTTC. It translates to CASSQAGGLSYNEQFF.

V is TRBV27 and J is TRBJ1-5; 7 positions match TRBD1. Losses at the gene ends were 9 bases for V and 6 bases for J; bases not matched to a gene: 2. CDR1 MNHEY and CDR2 SMNVEV come from the germline V gene (reference sequence). The CDR3 consists of 11 residues. The CDR3 here is CARQGFQPQHF. Written as DNA, the CDR3 is TGTGCCAGACAGGGGTTTCAGCCCCAGCATTTT.

This sequence joins TRBV6-5 and TRBJ1-2; 7 bases map to TRBD1. The V segment lost 10 bases and the J segment 8 bases; nucleotides outside the gene matches: 7. From germline, CDR1 is MNHEY and CDR2 SVGAGI. This CDR3 is built from 11 residues. For the CDR3, the DNA is TGTGCCACAGAACAGGGGAAGGGCTACACCTTC. It encodes CATEQGKGYTF.

This clone occurred once. This chain connects TRBV2 to TRBJ1-1; TRBD1 matches at 7 bases. Germline CDR1 SNHLY, CDR2 FYNNEI. This CDR3 is 14 amino acids long. Trimming took 4 bases from V and 1 from J; bases not matched to a gene: 3. The CDR3 is CASSGDSRNTEAFF. The CDR3 DNA sequence: TGTGCCAGCAGTGGGGACAGCCGGAACACTGAAGCTTTCTTT. Using reference TRBV2 and TRBJ1-1 for the parts outside the CDR3, the full variable domain is EPEVTQTPSHQVTQMGQEVILRCVPISNHLYFYWYRQILGQKVEFLVSFYNNEISEKSEIFDDQFSVERPDGSNFTLKIRSTKLEDSAMYFCASSGDSRNTEAFFGQGTRLTVV.

This sequence joins TRBV14 and TRBJ1-2; D perhaps matches TRBD1 (5 bases). CDR1 is SGHDN, CDR2 FVKESK, per germline. The germline V and J ends were trimmed by 1 base and 7 bases, with 13 bases remaining between them. This CDR3 region has 14 residues. CDR3 residues: CASSQGSGSGGYTF. CDR3 coding DNA: TGTGCCAGCAGCCAAGGATCAGGGTCGGGTGGCTACACCTTC.

This sequence joins TRBV20-1 and TRBJ2-7; possibly TRBD1 for D (5 bases). Trimming took 5 bases from V and 7 from J, leaving 12 bases between them. Germline lookup yields CDR1 DFQATT and CDR2 SNEGSKA (reference sequence). This CDR3 is built from 11 residues. DNA of the CDR3: TGCAGTGCTGACAGTGTTTTGGAGCAGTACTTC. This translates into CSADSVLEQYF.

The chain has TRBV5-4 and TRBJ1-2, with TRBD1 matching over 8 bases. This CDR3 has 15 amino acids. Germline V gene sequence: CDR1 SGHNT, CDR2 YYREEE (reference sequence). The J segment lost 6 bases and the V segment lost 0 bases, leaving 7 bases of the junction unmatched. The chain's CDR3 is CASSLDPTGVDGYTF. For the CDR3, the DNA is TGTGCCAGCAGCTTGGACCCGACAGGGGTGGATGGCTACACCTTC.